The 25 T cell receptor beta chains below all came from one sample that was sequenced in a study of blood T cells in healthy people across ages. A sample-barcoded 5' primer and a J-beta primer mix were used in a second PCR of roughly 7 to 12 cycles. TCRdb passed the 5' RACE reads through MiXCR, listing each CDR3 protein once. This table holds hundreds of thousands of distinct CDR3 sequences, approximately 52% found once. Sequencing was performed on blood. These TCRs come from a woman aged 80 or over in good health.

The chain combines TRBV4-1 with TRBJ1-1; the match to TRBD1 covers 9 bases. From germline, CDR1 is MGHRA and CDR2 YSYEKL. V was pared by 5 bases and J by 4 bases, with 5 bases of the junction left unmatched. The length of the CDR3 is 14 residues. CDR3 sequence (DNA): TGCGCCAGCAGCGGACAGGGGTCGGCCACTGAAGCTTTCTTT. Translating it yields CASSGQGSATEAFF.

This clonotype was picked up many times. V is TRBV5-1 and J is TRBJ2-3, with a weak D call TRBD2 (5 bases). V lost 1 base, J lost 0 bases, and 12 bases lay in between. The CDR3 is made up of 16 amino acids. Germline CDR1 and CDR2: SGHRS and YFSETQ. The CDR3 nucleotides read TGCGCCAGCAGCTTGCCACCCGGCGGGAGCACAGATACGCAGTATTTT. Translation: CASSLPPGGSTDTQYF.

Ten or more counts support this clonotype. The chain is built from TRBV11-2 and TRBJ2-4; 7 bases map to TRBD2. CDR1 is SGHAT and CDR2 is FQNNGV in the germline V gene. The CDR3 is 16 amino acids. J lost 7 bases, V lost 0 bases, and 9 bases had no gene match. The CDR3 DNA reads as TGTGCCAGCAGCTTAGATTTAGCGGGTAGTGTGAACATTCAGTACTTC. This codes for CASSLDLAGSVNIQYF.

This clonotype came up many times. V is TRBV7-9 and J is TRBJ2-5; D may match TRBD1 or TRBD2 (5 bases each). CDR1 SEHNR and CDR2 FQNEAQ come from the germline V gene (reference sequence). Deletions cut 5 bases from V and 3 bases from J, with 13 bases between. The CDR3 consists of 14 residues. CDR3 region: CASSPTGREETQYF. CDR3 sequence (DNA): TGTGCCAGCAGCCCAACGGGACGGGAAGAGACCCAGTACTTC.

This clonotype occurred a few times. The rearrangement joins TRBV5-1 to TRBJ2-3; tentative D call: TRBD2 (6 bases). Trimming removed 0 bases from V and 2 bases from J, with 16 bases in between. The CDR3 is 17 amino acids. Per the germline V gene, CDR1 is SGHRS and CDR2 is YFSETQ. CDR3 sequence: CASSLAPLATSTDTQYF. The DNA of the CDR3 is TGCGCCAGCAGCTTGGCGCCTCTAGCGACCTCCACAGATACGCAGTATTTT.

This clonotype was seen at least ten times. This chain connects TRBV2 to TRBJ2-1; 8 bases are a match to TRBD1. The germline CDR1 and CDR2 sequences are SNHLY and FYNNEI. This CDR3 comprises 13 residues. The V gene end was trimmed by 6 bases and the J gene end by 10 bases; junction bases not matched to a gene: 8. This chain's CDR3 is CASSEQGVAEQFF. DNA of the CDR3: TGTGCCAGCAGCGAACAGGGGGTGGCGGAGCAGTTCTTC.

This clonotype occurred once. CDR3 nucleotides: TGCAGTGCGGACCCGGGGGCGCTAAACAATGAGCAGTTCTTC. As protein: CSADPGALNNEQFF. This chain uses TRBV20-1 with TRBJ2-1; either TRBD1 or TRBD2 may supply D (6 bases each). V shed 6 bases and J shed 5 bases, with 17 bases lying between them. Germline lookup yields CDR1 DFQATT and CDR2 SNEGSKA (reference sequence). The CDR3 is 14 amino acids.

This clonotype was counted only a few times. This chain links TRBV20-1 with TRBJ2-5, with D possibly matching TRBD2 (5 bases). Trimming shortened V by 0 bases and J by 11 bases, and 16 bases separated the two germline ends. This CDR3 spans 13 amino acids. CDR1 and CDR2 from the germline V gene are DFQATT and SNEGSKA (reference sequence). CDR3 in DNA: TGCAGTGCTAGAGATTCGACTAACAATGAGCAGTACTTC. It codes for CSARDSTNNEQYF.

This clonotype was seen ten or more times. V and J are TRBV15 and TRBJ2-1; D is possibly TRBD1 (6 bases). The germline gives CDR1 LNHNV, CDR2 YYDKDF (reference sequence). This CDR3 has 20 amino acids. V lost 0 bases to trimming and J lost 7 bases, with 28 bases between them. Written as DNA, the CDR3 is TGTGCCACCAGCAGAGAGATCTTCAGGGGCCGCCTTAATACCGGGAATGAGCAGTTCTTC. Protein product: CATSREIFRGRLNTGNEQFF.

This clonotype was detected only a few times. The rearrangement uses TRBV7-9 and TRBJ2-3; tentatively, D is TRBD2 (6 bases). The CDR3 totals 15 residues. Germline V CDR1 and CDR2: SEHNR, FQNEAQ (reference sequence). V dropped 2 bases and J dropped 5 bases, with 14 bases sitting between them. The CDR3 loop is CASSLTGAGGDTQYF. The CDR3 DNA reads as TGTGCCAGCAGCTTAACGGGAGCGGGCGGAGATACGCAGTATTTT.

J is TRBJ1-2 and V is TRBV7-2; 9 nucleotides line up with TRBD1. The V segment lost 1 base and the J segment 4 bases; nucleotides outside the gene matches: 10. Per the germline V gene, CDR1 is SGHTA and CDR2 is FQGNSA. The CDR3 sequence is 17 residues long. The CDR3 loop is CASSLVGGQGTGYGYTF. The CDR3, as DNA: TGTGCCAGCAGCTTAGTAGGGGGACAGGGTACTGGCTATGGCTACACCTTC.

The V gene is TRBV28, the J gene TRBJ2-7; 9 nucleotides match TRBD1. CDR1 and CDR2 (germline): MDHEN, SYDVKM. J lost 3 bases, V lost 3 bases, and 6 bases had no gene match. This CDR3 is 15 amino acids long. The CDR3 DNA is TGTGCCAGCAGTTTTGTGGGACAGGGTTACTACGAGCAGTACTTC. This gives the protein CASSFVGQGYYEQYF.

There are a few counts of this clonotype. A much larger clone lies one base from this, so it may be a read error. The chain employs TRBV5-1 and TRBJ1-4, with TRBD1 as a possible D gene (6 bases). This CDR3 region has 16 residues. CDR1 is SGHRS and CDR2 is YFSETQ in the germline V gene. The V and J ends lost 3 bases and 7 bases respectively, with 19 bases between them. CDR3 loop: CASSSSGEAASEKLFF. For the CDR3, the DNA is TGCGCCAGCAGCTCCTCAGGGGAGGCGGCTAGTGAAAAACTGTTTTTT.

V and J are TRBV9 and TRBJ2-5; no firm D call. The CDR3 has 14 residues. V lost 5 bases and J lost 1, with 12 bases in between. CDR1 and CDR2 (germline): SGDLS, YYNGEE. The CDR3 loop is CASSLSPFQETQYF. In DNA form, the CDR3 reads TGTGCCAGCAGTCTCTCACCGTTCCAAGAGACCCAGTACTTC. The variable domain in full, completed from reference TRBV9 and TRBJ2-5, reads DSGVTQTPKHLITATGQRVTLRCSPRSGDLSVYWYQQSLDQGLQFLIQYYNGEERAKGNILERFSAQQFPDLHSELNLSSLELGDSALYFCASSLSPFQETQYFGPGTRLLVL.

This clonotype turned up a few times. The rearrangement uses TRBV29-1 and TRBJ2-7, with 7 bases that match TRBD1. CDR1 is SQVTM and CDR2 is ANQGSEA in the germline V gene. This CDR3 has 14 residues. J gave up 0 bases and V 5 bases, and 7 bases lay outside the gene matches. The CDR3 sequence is CSVRTGVVSYEQYF. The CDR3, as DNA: TGCAGCGTTCGAACAGGGGTCGTCTCCTACGAGCAGTACTTC.

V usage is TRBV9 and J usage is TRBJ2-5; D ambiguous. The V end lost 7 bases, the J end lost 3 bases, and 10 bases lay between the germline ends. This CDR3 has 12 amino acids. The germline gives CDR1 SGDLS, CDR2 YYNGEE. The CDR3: CASGTAKETQYF. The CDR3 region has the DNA TGTGCCAGCGGAACAGCGAAAGAGACCCAGTACTTC. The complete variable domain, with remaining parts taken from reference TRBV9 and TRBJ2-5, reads DSGVTQTPKHLITATGQRVTLRCSPRSGDLSVYWYQQSLDQGLQFLIQYYNGEERAKGNILERFSAQQFPDLHSELNLSSLELGDSALYFCASGTAKETQYFGPGTRLLVL.

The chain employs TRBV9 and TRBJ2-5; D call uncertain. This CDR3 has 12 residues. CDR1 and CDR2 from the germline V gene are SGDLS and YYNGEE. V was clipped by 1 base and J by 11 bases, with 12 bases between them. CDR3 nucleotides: TGTGCCAGCAGCGTAATCCTCGGTGAGCAGTACTTC. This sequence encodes CASSVILGEQYF.

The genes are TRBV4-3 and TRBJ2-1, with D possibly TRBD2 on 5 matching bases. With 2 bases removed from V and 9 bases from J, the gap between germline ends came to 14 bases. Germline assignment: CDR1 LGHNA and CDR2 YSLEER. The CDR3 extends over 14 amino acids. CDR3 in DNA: TGCGCCAGCAGCCAATCCCCGGGGAGCGGTGAGCAGTTCTTC. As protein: CASSQSPGSGEQFF.

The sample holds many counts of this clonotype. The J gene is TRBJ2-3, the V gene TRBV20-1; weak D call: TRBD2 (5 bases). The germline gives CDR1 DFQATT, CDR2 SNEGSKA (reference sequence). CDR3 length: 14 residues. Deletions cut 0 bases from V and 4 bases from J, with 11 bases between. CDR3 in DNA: TGCAGTGCTAGAGATTTGCGGGCTTCAGATACGCAGTATTTT. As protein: CSARDLRASDTQYF.

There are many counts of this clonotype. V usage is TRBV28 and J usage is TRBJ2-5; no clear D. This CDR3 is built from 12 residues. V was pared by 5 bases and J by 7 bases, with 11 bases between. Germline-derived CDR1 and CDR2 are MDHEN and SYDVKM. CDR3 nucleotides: TGTGCCAGCAGTCCCCTCTTTGGGACCCAGTACTTC. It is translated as CASSPLFGTQYF. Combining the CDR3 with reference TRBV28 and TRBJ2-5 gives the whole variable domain DVKVTQSSRYLVKRTGEKVFLECVQDMDHENMFWYRQDPGLGLRLIYFSYDVKMKEKGDIPEGYSVSREKKERFSLILESASTNQTSMYLCASSPLFGTQYFGPGTRLLVL.

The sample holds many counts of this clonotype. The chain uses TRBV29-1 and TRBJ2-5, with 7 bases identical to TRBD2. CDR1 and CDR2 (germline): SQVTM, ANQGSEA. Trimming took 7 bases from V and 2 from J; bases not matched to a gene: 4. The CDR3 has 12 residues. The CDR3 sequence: CSGSGAQETQYF. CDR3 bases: TGCAGCGGGAGCGGGGCACAAGAGACCCAGTACTTC.

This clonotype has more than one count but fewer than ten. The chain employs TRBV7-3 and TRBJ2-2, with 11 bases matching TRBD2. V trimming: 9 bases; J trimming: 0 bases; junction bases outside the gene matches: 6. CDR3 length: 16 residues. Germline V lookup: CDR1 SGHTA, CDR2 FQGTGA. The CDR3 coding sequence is TGTGCCAGTACACTAGCGGGAGTCACGAACACCGGGGAGCTGTTTTTT. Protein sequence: CASTLAGVTNTGELFF.

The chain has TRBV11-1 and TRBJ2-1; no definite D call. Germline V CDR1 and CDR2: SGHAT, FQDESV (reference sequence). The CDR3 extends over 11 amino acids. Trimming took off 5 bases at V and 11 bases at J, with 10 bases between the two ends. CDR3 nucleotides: TGTGCCAGCAGCCAGACCGTGCAGCAGTTCTTC. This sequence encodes CASSQTVQQFF.

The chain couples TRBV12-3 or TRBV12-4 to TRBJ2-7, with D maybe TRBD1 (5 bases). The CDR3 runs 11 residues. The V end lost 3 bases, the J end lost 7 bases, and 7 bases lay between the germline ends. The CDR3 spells CASSFRQEQYF. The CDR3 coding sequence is TGTGCCAGCAGTTTTCGACAGGAGCAGTACTTC.

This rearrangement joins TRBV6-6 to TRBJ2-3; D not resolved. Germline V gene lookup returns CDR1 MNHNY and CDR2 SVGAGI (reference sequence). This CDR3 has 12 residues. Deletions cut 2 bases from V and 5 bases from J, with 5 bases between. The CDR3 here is CASSYAEDTQYF. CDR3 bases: TGTGCCAGCAGTTACGCGGAAGATACGCAGTATTTT.